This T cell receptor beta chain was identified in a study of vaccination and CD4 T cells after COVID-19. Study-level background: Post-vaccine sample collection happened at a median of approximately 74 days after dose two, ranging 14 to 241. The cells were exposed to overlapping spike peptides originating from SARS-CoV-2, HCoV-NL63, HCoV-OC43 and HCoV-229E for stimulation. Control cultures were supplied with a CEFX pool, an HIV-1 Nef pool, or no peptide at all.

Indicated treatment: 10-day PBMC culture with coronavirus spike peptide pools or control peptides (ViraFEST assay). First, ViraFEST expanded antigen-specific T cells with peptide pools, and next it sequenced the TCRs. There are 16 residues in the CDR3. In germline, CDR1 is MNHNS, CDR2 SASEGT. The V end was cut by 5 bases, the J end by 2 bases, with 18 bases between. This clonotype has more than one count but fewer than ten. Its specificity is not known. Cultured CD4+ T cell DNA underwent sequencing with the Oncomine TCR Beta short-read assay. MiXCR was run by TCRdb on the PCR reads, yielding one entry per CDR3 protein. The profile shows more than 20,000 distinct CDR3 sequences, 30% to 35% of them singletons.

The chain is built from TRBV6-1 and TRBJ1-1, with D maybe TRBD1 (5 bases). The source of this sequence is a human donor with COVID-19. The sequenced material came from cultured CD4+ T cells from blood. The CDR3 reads CASSPGGGWKNTEAFF. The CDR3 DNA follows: TGTGCCAGCAGTCCGGGGGGAGGATGGAAAAACACTGAAGCTTTCTTT.